These T cell receptor beta chains were read from a single sample in a study of blood T cell repertoires in COVID-19. Profiling relied on immunoSEQ multiplex PCR, and the TCRdb table lists in-frame clones only, not all of them. The sample yields some 120,000 clones, around 89% seen once. The sample was peripheral blood. The receptors stem from a human donor in a cohort sampled during active COVID-19. Both conserved end residues are part of each CDR3. Fields, in order: CDR3 protein, J gene, V gene.

CASSFRQGIGTQYF TRBJ2-5 TRBV6-2/TRBV6-3
CASSPGVAGGPSRNEQFF TRBJ2-1 TRBV19
CASSLRPPGGRSYEQYF TRBJ2-7 TRBV11-2
CASSGPSGGAVIPQETQYF TRBJ2-5 TRBV6-1
CASSQAGGFSYGYTF TRBJ1-2 TRBV4-1
CASSRGIGYGYTF TRBJ1-2 TRBV12-3/TRBV12-4
CATSRERRQETQYF TRBJ2-5 TRBV15
CASSLRPLPLSEGTGELFF TRBJ2-2 TRBV5-1
CASSQDSGRAYTDTQYF TRBJ2-3 TRBV4-1
CASSDGTSVETQYF TRBJ2-5 TRBV10-1
CASRYAGTGVYNEQFF TRBJ2-1 TRBV5-1
CASRPGAGTQYF TRBJ2-3 TRBV28
CASSSSGGYFIYF TRBJ2-3 TRBV7-9
CASSEARGGELFF TRBJ2-2 TRBV2
CASSLGDRASGELFF TRBJ2-2 TRBV7-8
CASRTLPGSSTDTQYF TRBJ2-3 TRBV19
CASSMEGATGNTIYF TRBJ1-3 TRBV19
CASSSSAGNTIYF TRBJ1-3 TRBV11-2
CASASRDSEVHEQFF TRBJ2-1 TRBV6-5
CASTPRTSGSGEQYF TRBJ2-7 TRBV6-2/TRBV6-3
CASSRGLAGVTDTQYF TRBJ2-3 TRBV5-4
CASSLLGGSSPLHF TRBJ1-6 TRBV27